This T cell receptor (beta chain) was observed in a study of cytomegalovirus exposure and HLA in healthy donors. With respect to this clone: Its antigen remains unknown.

Vbeta (60) and Jbeta (13) primers were used in the PCR. Sequenced by immunoSEQ multiplex PCR; TCRdb stores in-frame clones only, minus some. The sample holds around 94,000 clones, 63% seen once. Study observations and caveats: In a later analysis, productive TCRs from donors in an Asian-associated ancestry cluster reportedly carried fewer N-insertions than the cohort mean. Later analysis suggested links between common viral pathogens and several top significant clusters. The study designated some 180 TCR beta chains cytomegalovirus-associated. Sequences of the TCR beta chain were said to predict the HLA-A and HLA-B alleles of most subjects accurately.

The CDR3 loop spans 13 amino acids. Germline lookup yields CDR1 SGHDT and CDR2 YYEEEE. The V gene end was trimmed by 4 bases and the J gene end by 6 bases; junction bases not matched to a gene: 6. Sequenced: PBMCs. The rearrangement uses TRBV5-6 and TRBJ2-7; TRBD1 aligns across 8 bases. This receptor was obtained from a human donor in good health. The CDR3 bases are TGTGCCAGCAGCCGACAGGGGCGGCTCGAGCAGTACTTC. Protein sequence: CASSRQGRLEQYF.